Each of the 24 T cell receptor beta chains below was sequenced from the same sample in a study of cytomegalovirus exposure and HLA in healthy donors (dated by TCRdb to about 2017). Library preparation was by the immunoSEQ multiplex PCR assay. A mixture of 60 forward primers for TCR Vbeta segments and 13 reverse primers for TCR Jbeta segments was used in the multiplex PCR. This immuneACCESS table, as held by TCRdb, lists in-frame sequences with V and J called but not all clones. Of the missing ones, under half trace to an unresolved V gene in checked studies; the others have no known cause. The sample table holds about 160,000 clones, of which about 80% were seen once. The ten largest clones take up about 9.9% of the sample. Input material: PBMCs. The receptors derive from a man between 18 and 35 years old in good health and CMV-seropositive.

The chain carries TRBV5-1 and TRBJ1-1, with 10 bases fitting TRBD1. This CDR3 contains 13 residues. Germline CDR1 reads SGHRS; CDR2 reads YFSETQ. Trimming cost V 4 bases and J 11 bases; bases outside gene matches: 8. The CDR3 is CASSETGGQSAFF. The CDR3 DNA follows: TGCGCCAGCAGCGAGACAGGGGGCCAGAGCGCTTTCTTT.

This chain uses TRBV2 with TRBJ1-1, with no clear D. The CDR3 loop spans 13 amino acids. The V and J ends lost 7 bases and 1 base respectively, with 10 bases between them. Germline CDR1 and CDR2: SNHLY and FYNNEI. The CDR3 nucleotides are TGTGCCAGCAACGGACGGGGGAACACTGAAGCTTTCTTT. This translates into CASNGRGNTEAFF.

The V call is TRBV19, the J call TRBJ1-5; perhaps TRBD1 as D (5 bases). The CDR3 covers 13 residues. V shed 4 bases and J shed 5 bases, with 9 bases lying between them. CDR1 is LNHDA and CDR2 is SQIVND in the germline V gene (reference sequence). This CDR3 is CASSTDSHQPQHF. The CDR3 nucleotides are TGTGCCAGTAGTACCGACAGTCATCAGCCCCAGCATTTT.

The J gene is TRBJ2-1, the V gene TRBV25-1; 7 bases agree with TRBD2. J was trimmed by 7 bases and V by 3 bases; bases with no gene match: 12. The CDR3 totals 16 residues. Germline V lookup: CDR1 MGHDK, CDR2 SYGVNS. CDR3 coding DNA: TGTGCCAGCAGTGATGCCAGGAGCGGGATACGGAATGAGCAGTTCTTC. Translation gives CASSDARSGIRNEQFF.

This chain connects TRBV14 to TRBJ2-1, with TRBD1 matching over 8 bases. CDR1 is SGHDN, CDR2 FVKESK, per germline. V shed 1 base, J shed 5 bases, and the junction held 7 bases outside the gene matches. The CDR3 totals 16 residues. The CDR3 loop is CASSQGRGLLDNEQFF. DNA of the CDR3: TGTGCCAGCAGCCAAGGCAGGGGGCTTCTAGACAATGAGCAGTTCTTC. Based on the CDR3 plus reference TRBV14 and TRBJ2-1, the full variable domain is EAGVTQFPSHSVIEKGQTVTLRCDPISGHDNLYWYRRVMGKEIKFLLHFVKESKQDESGMPNNRFLAERTGGTYSTLKVQPAELEDSGVYFCASSQGRGLLDNEQFFGPGTRLTVL.

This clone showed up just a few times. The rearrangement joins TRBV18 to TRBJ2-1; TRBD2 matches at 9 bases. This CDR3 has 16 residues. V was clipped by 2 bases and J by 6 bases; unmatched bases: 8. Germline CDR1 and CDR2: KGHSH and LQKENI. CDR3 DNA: TGTGCCAGCTCACCAGTGTCGGGACTAGCCTTCAATGAGCAGTTCTTC. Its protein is CASSPVSGLAFNEQFF.

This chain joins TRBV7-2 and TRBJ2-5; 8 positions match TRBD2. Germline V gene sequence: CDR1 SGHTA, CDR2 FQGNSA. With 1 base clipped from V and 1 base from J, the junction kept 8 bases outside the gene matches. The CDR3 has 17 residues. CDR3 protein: CASSLDDGGGTQETQYF. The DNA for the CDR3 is TGTGCCAGCAGCTTAGATGATGGCGGGGGGACCCAAGAGACCCAGTACTTC.

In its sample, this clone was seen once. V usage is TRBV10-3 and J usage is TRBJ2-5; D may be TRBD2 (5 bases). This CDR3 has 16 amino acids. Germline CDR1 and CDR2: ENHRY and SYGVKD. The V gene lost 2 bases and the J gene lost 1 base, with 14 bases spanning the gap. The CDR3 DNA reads TGTGCCATCAGTGAGGGGTCTAGCCGAGGCCAAGAGACCCAGTACTTC. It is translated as CAISEGSSRGQETQYF.

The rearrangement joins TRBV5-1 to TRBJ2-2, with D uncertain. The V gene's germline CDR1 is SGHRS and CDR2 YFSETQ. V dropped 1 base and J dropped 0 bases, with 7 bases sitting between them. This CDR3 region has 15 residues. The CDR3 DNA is TGCGCCAGCAGCTTGACGGTACCGAACACCGGGGAGCTGTTTTTT. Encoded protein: CASSLTVPNTGELFF. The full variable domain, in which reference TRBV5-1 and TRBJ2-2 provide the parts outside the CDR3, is KAGVTQTPRYLIKTRGQQVTLSCSPISGHRSVSWYQQTPGQGLQFLFEYFSETQRNKGNFPGRFSGRQFSNSRSEMNVSTLELGDSALYLCASSLTVPNTGELFFGEGSRLTVL.

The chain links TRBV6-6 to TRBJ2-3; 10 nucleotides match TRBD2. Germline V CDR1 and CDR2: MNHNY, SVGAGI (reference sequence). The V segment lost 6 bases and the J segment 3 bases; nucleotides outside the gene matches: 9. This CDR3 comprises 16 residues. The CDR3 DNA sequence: TGTGCCAGCAGACGGACTCGGGGACTAGCGACAGATACGCAGTATTTT. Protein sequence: CASRRTRGLATDTQYF.

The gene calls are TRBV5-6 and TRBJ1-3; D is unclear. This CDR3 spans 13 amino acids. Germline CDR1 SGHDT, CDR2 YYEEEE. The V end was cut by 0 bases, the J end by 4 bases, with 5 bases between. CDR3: CASSLVAGNTIYF. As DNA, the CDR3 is TGTGCCAGCAGCTTGGTAGCGGGAAACACCATATATTTT.

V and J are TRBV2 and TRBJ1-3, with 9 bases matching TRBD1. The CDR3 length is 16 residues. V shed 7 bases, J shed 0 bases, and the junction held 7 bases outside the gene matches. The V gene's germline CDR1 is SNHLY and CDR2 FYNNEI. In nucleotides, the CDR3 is TGTGCCAGCAACCCACAGGGGGCCTCCTCTGGAAACACCATATATTTT. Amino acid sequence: CASNPQGASSGNTIYF.

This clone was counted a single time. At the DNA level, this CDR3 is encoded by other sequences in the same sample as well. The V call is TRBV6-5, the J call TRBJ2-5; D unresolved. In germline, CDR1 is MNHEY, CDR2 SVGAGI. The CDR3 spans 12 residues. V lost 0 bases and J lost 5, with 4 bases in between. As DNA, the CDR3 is TGTGCCAGCAGTTACTCGGGCGAGACCCAGTACTTC. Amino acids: CASSYSGETQYF.

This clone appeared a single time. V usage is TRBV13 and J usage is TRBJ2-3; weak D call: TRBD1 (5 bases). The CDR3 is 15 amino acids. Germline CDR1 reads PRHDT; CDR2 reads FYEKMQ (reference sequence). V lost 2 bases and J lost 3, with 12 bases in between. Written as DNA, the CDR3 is TGTGCCAGCAGCTTATATGGGGCTGGTACAGATACGCAGTATTTT. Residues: CASSLYGAGTDTQYF.

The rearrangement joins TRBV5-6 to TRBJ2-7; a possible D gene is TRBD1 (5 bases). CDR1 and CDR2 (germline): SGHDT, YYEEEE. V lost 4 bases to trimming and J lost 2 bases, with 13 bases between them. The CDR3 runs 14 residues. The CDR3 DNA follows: TGTGCCAGCAGCGGATTCGACAGTCCCTACGAGCAGTACTTC. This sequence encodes CASSGFDSPYEQYF.

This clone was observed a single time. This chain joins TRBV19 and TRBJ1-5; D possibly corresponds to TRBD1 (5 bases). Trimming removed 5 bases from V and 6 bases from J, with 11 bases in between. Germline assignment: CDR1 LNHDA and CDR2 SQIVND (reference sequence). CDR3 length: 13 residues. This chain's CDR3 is CASSEQGGQPQHF. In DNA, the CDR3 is TGTGCCAGTAGTGAGCAGGGTGGTCAGCCCCAGCATTTT.

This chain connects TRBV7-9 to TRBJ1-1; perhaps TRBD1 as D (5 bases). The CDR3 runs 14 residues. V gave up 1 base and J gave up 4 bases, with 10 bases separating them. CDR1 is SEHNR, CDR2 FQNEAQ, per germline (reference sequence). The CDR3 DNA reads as TGTGCCAGCAGCTTAGGCTCCAGGGCCACTGAAGCTTTCTTT. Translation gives CASSLGSRATEAFF.

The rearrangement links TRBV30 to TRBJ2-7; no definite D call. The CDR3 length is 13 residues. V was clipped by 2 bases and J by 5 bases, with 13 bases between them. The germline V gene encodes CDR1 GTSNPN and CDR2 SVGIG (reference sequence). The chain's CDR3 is CAWSPGSGDEQYF. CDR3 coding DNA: TGTGCCTGGAGTCCCGGATCAGGCGACGAGCAGTACTTC.

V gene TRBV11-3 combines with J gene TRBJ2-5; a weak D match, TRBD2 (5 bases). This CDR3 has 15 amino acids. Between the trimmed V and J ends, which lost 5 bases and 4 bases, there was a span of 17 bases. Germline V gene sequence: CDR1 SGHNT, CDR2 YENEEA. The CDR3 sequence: CASSPEGFLGETQYF. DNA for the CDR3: TGTGCCAGCAGCCCCGAGGGCTTCCTGGGAGAGACCCAGTACTTC.

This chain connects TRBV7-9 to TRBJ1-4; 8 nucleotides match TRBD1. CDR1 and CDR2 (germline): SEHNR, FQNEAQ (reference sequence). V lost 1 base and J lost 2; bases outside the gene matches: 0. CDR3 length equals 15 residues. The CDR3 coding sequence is TGTGCCAGCAGCTTAGGGACAGGGACTAATGAAAAACTGTTTTTT. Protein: CASSLGTGTNEKLFF.

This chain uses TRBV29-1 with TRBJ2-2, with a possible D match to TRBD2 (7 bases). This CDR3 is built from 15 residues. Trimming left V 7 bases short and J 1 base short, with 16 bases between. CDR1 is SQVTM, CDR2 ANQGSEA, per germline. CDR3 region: CSGIQGGKNTGELFF. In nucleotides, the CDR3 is TGCAGCGGTATACAGGGAGGGAAGAACACCGGGGAGCTGTTTTTT.

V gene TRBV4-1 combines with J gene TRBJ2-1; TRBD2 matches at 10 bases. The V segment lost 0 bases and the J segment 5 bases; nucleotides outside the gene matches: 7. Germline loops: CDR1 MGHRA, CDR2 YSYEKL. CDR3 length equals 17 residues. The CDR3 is CASSQDQSGRADNEQFF. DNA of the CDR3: TGCGCCAGCAGCCAAGATCAGAGCGGGAGGGCCGACAATGAGCAGTTCTTC.

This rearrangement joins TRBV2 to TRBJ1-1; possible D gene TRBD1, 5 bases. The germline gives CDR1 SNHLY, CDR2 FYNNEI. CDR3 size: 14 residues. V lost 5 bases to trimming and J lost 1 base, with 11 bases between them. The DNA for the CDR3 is TGTGCCAGCAGTCCCGACAGCCAGAACACTGAAGCTTTCTTT. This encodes CASSPDSQNTEAFF.

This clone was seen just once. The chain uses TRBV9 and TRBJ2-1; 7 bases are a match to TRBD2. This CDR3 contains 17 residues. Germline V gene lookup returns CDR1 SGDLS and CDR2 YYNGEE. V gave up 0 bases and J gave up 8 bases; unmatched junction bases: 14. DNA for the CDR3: TGTGCCAGCAGCGTAGCTCCCTCTAGCGGCGGGTCCGATGAGCAGTTCTTC. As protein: CASSVAPSSGGSDEQFF.